Presented here are 20 T cell receptor beta chains from one specimen sequenced in a study of blood T cell repertoires in COVID-19 (dated by TCRdb to the early 2020s). Library prep was done by the immunoSEQ multiplex PCR assay. TCRdb retrieved this table from immuneACCESS and kept in-frame rearrangements only. Not all clones are present; in checked studies, unresolved V genes account for under half, and no reason is known for the remainder. Counted in this sample were about 94,000 clones; roughly 80% of them appeared once. Over 15% of the sample lies in the top ten. Material: peripheral blood. The receptors come from a human donor in a cohort sampled during active COVID-19.

The chain has TRBV15 and TRBJ1-4, with 7 bases identical to TRBD1. Germline V gene data show CDR1 as LNHNV and CDR2 as YYDKDF (reference sequence). V shed 0 bases, J shed 3 bases, and the junction held 4 bases outside the gene matches. This CDR3 comprises 16 residues. The CDR3 sequence is CATSRDRTGPNEKLFF. The CDR3 nucleotides are TGTGCCACCAGCAGAGACCGGACAGGACCTAATGAAAAACTGTTTTTT.

The V and J genes are TRBV25-1 and TRBJ1-2, with a weak D call TRBD1 (6 bases). The V gene lost 5 bases and the J gene lost 9 bases, with 19 bases spanning the gap. This CDR3 is built from 14 residues. Germline V gives CDR1 MGHDK, CDR2 SYGVNS. CDR3 bases: TGTGCCAGCAGTCCTCAGACAGGTGGATCGAGCTACACCTTC. It specifies CASSPQTGGSSYTF.

The genes are TRBV19 and TRBJ1-2, with 8 positions matching TRBD1. CDR1 is LNHDA, CDR2 SQIVND, per germline (reference sequence). The CDR3 consists of 14 residues. Trimming cost V 6 bases and J 2 bases; bases outside gene matches: 5. The CDR3 DNA is TGTGCCAGTAGGAGACAGGGGCAGAACTATGGCTACACCTTC. Translation: CASRRQGQNYGYTF.

The chain is built from TRBV18 and TRBJ2-7; 9 positions agree with TRBD1. Trimming at V came to 6 bases and at J to 2 bases, leaving 8 bases not matched to a gene. Germline V CDR1 and CDR2: KGHSH, LQKENI. The CDR3 is 15 residues long. The CDR3 is CASSPLQGATYEQYF. CDR3 DNA: TGTGCCAGCTCCCCTCTACAGGGGGCGACCTACGAGCAGTACTTC.

The rearrangement uses TRBV6-6 and TRBJ2-7; tentatively, D is TRBD2 (6 bases). This CDR3 spans 20 amino acids. Germline V gene data show CDR1 as MNHNY and CDR2 as SVGAGI (reference sequence). The V gene lost 6 bases and the J gene lost 4 bases, with 34 bases spanning the gap. The CDR3 loop reads CASSYGLSAGDPRREYEQYF. CDR3 sequence (DNA): TGTGCCAGCAGCTACGGTTTGTCAGCGGGCGATCCCAGGAGGGAATACGAGCAGTACTTC.

The chain couples TRBV5-1 to TRBJ2-7, with D possibly being TRBD2 (6 bases). The CDR3 is 12 amino acids. Germline CDR1 SGHRS, CDR2 YFSETQ. V was clipped by 7 bases and J by 4 bases, with 12 bases between them. In nucleotides, the CDR3 is TGCGCCAGCTCCCGGGACTCATACGAGCAGTACTTC. It encodes CASSRDSYEQYF.

V usage is TRBV2 and J usage is TRBJ1-1; no reliable D call. This CDR3 comprises 12 residues. Germline CDR1 and CDR2: SNHLY and FYNNEI. Trimming shortened V by 8 bases and J by 4 bases, and 11 bases separated the two germline ends. The CDR3 nucleotides read TGTGCCAGCCACACCCACAGCACTGAAGCTTTCTTT. The encoded protein is CASHTHSTEAFF.

The V and J genes are TRBV30 and TRBJ1-3, with D perhaps matching TRBD1 (5 bases). Germline V gives CDR1 GTSNPN, CDR2 SVGIG (reference sequence). With 7 bases removed from V and 0 bases from J, the gap between germline ends came to 13 bases. The CDR3 runs 14 residues. The DNA for the CDR3 is TGTGCCTCTCCCCTCGGGGGCTCTGGAAACACCATATATTTT. Encoded protein: CASPLGGSGNTIYF.

The chain recombines TRBV18 with TRBJ2-7; 12 bases map to TRBD2. Germline CDR1 reads KGHSH; CDR2 reads LQKENI. This CDR3 spans 19 amino acids. With 5 bases clipped from V and 0 bases from J, the junction kept 14 bases outside the gene matches. The DNA for the CDR3 is TGTGCCAGCTCAGGGACCGTTGCTAGCGGGAGGGGAAGCTCCTACGAGCAGTACTTC. It yields the protein CASSGTVASGRGSSYEQYF. The full variable domain, rest sourced from reference TRBV18 and TRBJ2-7, is NAGVMQNPRHLVRRRGQEARLRCSPMKGHSHVYWYRQLPEEGLKFMVYLQKENIIDESGMPKERFSAEFPKEGPSILRIQQVVRGDSAAYFCASSGTVASGRGSSYEQYFGPGTRLTVT.

The table lists this clone with a few counts. V and J are TRBV7-2 and TRBJ1-2; D is unclear. The CDR3 runs to 14 residues. Germline CDR1 SGHTA, CDR2 FQGNSA. V lost 5 bases, J lost 2 bases, and 12 bases lay in between. The CDR3 loop is CASSQAATNYGYTF. The CDR3 nucleotides read TGTGCCAGCAGCCAGGCAGCCACCAACTATGGCTACACCTTC.

The chain employs TRBV23-1 and TRBJ2-6, with 7 bases that match TRBD2. TRBV23-1 falls under the ORF class, with uncertain function. CDR3 length: 17 residues. J was trimmed by 3 bases and V by 0 bases; bases with no gene match: 5. CDR3 sequence: CASSQSRAGDGANVLTF. CDR3 in DNA: TGCGCCAGCAGTCAATCGAGGGCGGGGGATGGGGCCAACGTCCTGACTTTC.

The V call is TRBV28, the J call TRBJ2-7, with 7 bases matching TRBD1. Looked up from germline, CDR1 is MDHEN and CDR2 is SYDVKM. This CDR3 is 16 amino acids long. V was clipped by 3 bases and J by 0 bases; unmatched bases: 8. This CDR3 is CASSLMTGTTSYEQYF. CDR3 bases: TGTGCCAGCAGTTTGATGACAGGGACAACCTCCTACGAGCAGTACTTC.

The genes are TRBV27 and TRBJ2-1, with 9 bases lining up with TRBD2. Trimming took 6 bases from V and 9 from J; bases not matched to a gene: 12. Germline assignment: CDR1 MNHEY and CDR2 SMNVEV (reference sequence). The CDR3 spans 15 residues. The CDR3 DNA reads as TGTGCCAGCAGCCCCACTAGCGGGCGCGGGAGTGAGCAGTTCTTC. It codes for CASSPTSGRGSEQFF.

This sequence joins TRBV27 and TRBJ1-2; 7 nucleotides match TRBD1. With 5 bases clipped from V and 7 bases from J, the junction kept 13 bases outside the gene matches. The germline V gene encodes CDR1 MNHEY and CDR2 SMNVEV (reference sequence). The CDR3 is made up of 15 amino acids. The CDR3 loop is CASSLDRTGSGGYTF. CDR3 in DNA: TGTGCCAGCAGTCTTGATCGGACAGGTTCCGGTGGCTACACCTTC.

The rearrangement joins TRBV3-1 (or the pseudogene TRBV3-2) to TRBJ1-1; D remains ambiguous. Trimming removed 8 bases at V and 1 base at J, with 5 bases between. The germline V gene encodes CDR1 LGHDT and CDR2 YNNKEL (reference sequence). There are 11 residues in the CDR3. In nucleotides, the CDR3 is TGTGCCAGCGTTCAGAACACTGAAGCTTTCTTT. Translated: CASVQNTEAFF.

This chain uses TRBV18 with TRBJ1-3; 10 positions agree with TRBD1. The CDR3 is 16 amino acids. Trimming took 6 bases from V and 4 from J; bases not matched to a gene: 9. Germline-derived CDR1 and CDR2 are KGHSH and LQKENI. CDR3 protein: CASSRRDRGSGNTIYF. In nucleotides, the CDR3 is TGTGCCAGCTCCCGGAGGGACAGGGGAAGCGGAAACACCATATATTTT.

J is TRBJ2-2 and V is TRBV18, with D possibly matching TRBD2 (5 bases). Trimming removed 7 bases at V and 3 bases at J, with 12 bases between. In germline, CDR1 is KGHSH, CDR2 LQKENI. The CDR3 has 14 residues. The CDR3 sequence: CASYLERYTGELFF. The CDR3 DNA reads as TGTGCCAGCTACCTGGAGCGGTACACCGGGGAGCTGTTTTTT.

V usage is TRBV5-1 and J usage is TRBJ2-7, with TRBD2 matching over 10 bases. V lost 4 bases to trimming and J lost 2 bases; unmatched junction nucleotides: 9. CDR1 is SGHRS and CDR2 is YFSETQ in the germline V gene. The CDR3 contains 16 residues. CDR3 residues: CASSPGQAGGAYEQYF. The CDR3 DNA follows: TGCGCCAGCAGCCCCGGACAAGCGGGAGGGGCCTACGAGCAGTACTTC.

This clone has only a few counts. The rearrangement links TRBV20-1 to TRBJ1-5, with 8 bases identical to TRBD1. With 3 bases clipped from V and 6 bases from J, the junction kept 4 bases outside the gene matches. Germline V CDR1 and CDR2: DFQATT, SNEGSKA (reference sequence). CDR3 length: 13 residues. The CDR3 sequence is CSASVQGAQPQHF. The CDR3 DNA reads as TGCAGTGCTAGTGTCCAGGGGGCTCAGCCCCAGCATTTT.

This chain links TRBV7-2 with TRBJ2-1; a weak D match, TRBD1 (6 bases). Germline CDR1 reads SGHTA; CDR2 reads FQGNSA. The germline V and J ends were trimmed by 3 bases and 6 bases, with 12 bases remaining between them. The CDR3 is 14 amino acids. The CDR3 DNA sequence: TGTGCCAGCAGCTTTCAGCAGGGGCGCAATGAGCAGTTCTTC. It translates to CASSFQQGRNEQFF.